This T cell receptor beta chain came from a study of OX40 agonist ivuxolimab in advanced cancers. Study in general: A diagnosis of hepatocellular carcinoma, melanoma, renal cell or head and neck cancer was present in dose-escalation patients. Three patients, one with hepatocellular carcinoma and two with cutaneous melanoma, achieved partial responses. Subjects had a mean age of around 60 years, with a range of roughly 20 to 79; just over 80% were male.

Method: immunoSEQ multiplex PCR; TCRdb's copy keeps in-frame clones and lacks some. This sample has 70,000 or so clones, with approximately 90% found just once. At cycle 4 day 1, cycle 7 day 1, and baseline, blood was sampled. Material: CD4+ or CD8+ T cells sorted from blood, obtained in a trial of the OX40 agonist ivuxolimab. The source of this sequence is an adult with an advanced solid tumor such as melanoma, head and neck, liver or kidney cancer.

As DNA, the CDR3 is TGTGCCAGCAGCCTGAGGGCTTACGAGCAGTACTTC. Protein sequence: CASSLRAYEQYF. The chain uses TRBV5-8 and TRBJ2-7; perhaps TRBD2 as D (5 bases). Germline values: CDR1 SGHTS, CDR2 YDEGEE. The CDR3 runs 12 residues. Trimming pared 4 bases from V and 4 bases from J, leaving 9 bases between.